The 27 T cell receptor beta chains in this list originate from one sample, sequenced in a study of shared clonotypes between healthy human individuals. TCRdb's table, derived via immunoSEQ multiplex PCR, lists solely in-frame clones and lacks some. The sample includes about 520,000 clones, approximately 84% of them seen just once. What was sequenced was PBMCs. These receptors came from a woman aged 35 to 49 in good health. Some clones in this sample may be carry-over from other donors' samples.

The chain carries TRBV5-1 and TRBJ2-3; D is ambiguous. The CDR3 is 13 residues long. CDR1 and CDR2 (germline): SGHRS, YFSETQ. The ends were cut back, 0 bases at V and 4 bases at J, with 6 bases in the middle. The CDR3 protein is CASSLASADTQYF. For the CDR3, the DNA is TGCGCCAGCAGCTTGGCCAGCGCAGATACGCAGTATTTT.

The gene calls are TRBV6-1 and TRBJ2-5; 12 bases are a match to TRBD1. The CDR3 covers 16 residues. Germline V gene lookup returns CDR1 MNHNS and CDR2 SASEGT. With 4 bases clipped from V and 6 bases from J, the junction kept 9 bases outside the gene matches. DNA of the CDR3: TGTGCCAGCAGTGCGCCGGGACAGGGGGCGCAAAAGACCCAGTACTTC. Encoded protein: CASSAPGQGAQKTQYF.

The rearrangement uses TRBV7-9 and TRBJ2-2; no clear D gene. The germline CDR1 and CDR2 sequences are SEHNR and FQNEAQ (reference sequence). V was pared by 7 bases and J by 1 base, with 10 bases between. The length of the CDR3 is 14 residues. The CDR3 coding sequence is TGTGCCAGCATAGGTGGCGAGAACACCGGGGAGCTGTTTTTT. Its protein product is CASIGGENTGELFF.

V gene TRBV2 combines with J gene TRBJ2-5; D is possibly TRBD1 (5 bases). The CDR3 spans 12 residues. V lost 4 bases and J 5 bases, leaving 8 bases between the germline ends. The germline CDR1 and CDR2 sequences are SNHLY and FYNNEI. The CDR3 loop is CASSVGAETQYF. The CDR3 DNA reads TGTGCCAGCAGTGTTGGGGCGGAGACCCAGTACTTC.

This clone was counted a few times. The chain employs TRBV27 and TRBJ2-2, with a weak D call TRBD2 (6 bases). Germline values: CDR1 MNHEY, CDR2 SMNVEV (reference sequence). There are 15 residues in the CDR3. Trimming shortened V by 3 bases and J by 4 bases, and 12 bases separated the two germline ends. The CDR3 spells CASSFGGSATGELFF. CDR3 coding DNA: TGTGCCAGCAGTTTTGGAGGGAGCGCCACCGGGGAGCTGTTTTTT.

V gene TRBV5-8 combines with J gene TRBJ2-3; TRBD1 is a possible D gene (6 bases). CDR3 size: 15 residues. CDR1 and CDR2 from the germline V gene are SGHTS and YDEGEE. Trimming cost V 1 base and J 2 bases, with 11 bases left between them. CDR3 in amino acids: CASSLYGGLTDTQYF. CDR3 sequence (DNA): TGTGCCAGCAGCTTGTATGGGGGCCTCACAGATACGCAGTATTTT.

In its sample, this clone was seen once. The chain links TRBV18 to TRBJ2-7; 9 bases agree with TRBD2. J was trimmed by 0 bases and V by 2 bases; bases with no gene match: 2. This CDR3 region has 15 residues. The germline V gene has CDR1 KGHSH and CDR2 LQKENI. The CDR3 region has the DNA TGTGCCAGCTCACCAGAGCGGGAGGCCTCCTACGAGCAGTACTTC. Amino acids: CASSPEREASYEQYF.

The rearrangement links TRBV6-5 to TRBJ2-5, with D maybe TRBD2 (6 bases). This CDR3 comprises 14 residues. The germline V gene has CDR1 MNHEY and CDR2 SVGAGI. The V gene lost 7 bases and the J gene lost 0 bases, with 12 bases spanning the gap. CDR3 in DNA: TGTGCCAGCACCCCCGGGGGAGACCAAGAGACCCAGTACTTC. Protein product: CASTPGGDQETQYF.

The sample holds one count of this clone. The chain couples TRBV6-6 to TRBJ2-7; the match to TRBD2 covers 13 bases. CDR3 length: 15 amino acids. The junction had 5 bases not matched to a gene; V was cut back by 5 bases and J by 4 bases. The germline V gene encodes CDR1 MNHNY and CDR2 SVGAGI (reference sequence). The CDR3 here is CASSRTSGRVYEQYF. The CDR3 DNA is TGTGCCAGCAGTCGGACTAGCGGGAGAGTTTACGAGCAGTACTTC.

Worth noting for this clone: With only one base between it and a far larger clone, this is likely a read error. Other DNA variants within this sample encode the same CDR3. The chain combines TRBV30 with TRBJ2-5; D possibly corresponds to TRBD2 (5 bases). CDR3 length equals 14 residues. Germline V gene sequence: CDR1 GTSNPN, CDR2 SVGIG (reference sequence). This CDR3 reads CAWSEGGSQETQYF. In DNA form, the CDR3 reads TGTGCATGGAGTGAAGGAGGCAGTCAAGAGACCCAGTACTTC.

In regard to this clone: Other DNA sequences in the same sample also yield this CDR3. The chain combines TRBV11-3 with TRBJ2-1; 11 nucleotides agree with TRBD2. V was pared by 5 bases and J by 6 bases, with 6 bases of the junction left unmatched. CDR3 length: 15 residues. CDR1 and CDR2 from the germline V gene are SGHNT and YENEEA. CDR3 amino acids: CASSPGLAGGNEQFF. The CDR3, as DNA: TGTGCCAGCAGCCCTGGGCTAGCGGGAGGCAATGAGCAGTTCTTC.

This clone was counted ten times or more. CDR3 coding DNA: TGTGCCAGCAGCTCGGGACTAGCGGCCGGGGAGCTGTTTTTT. Residues: CASSSGLAAGELFF. V usage is TRBV7-9 and J usage is TRBJ2-2, with 11 positions matching TRBD2. Per the germline V gene, CDR1 is SEHNR and CDR2 is FQNEAQ (reference sequence). V lost 4 bases, J lost 6 bases, and 1 base stayed unmatched. This CDR3 has 14 amino acids. The full variable domain, completed using reference TRBV7-9 and TRBJ2-2, is DTGVSQNPRHKITKRGQNVTFRCDPISEHNRLYWYRQTLGQGPEFLTYFQNEAQLEKSRLLSDRFSAERPKGSFSTLEIQRTEQGDSAMYLCASSSGLAAGELFFGEGSRLTVL.

The genes are TRBV4-2 and TRBJ2-2, with D unresolved. The CDR3 length is 14 residues. V lost 1 base and J 3 bases, leaving 6 bases between the germline ends. Germline loops: CDR1 LGHNA, CDR2 YNFKEQ. The CDR3 region is CASSQVGDTGELFF. The CDR3 DNA reads as TGTGCCAGCAGCCAAGTTGGCGACACCGGGGAGCTGTTTTTT.

This clone was recorded only once. This may be a read error, as it is one base from a much larger clone. Other DNA sequences in this specimen translate into the identical CDR3. CDR3 sequence reads: CASRYTSGRALEQYF. The CDR3, as DNA: TGTGCCAGCAGATACACTAGTGGGAGGGCCCTCGAGCAGTACTTC. This sequence joins TRBV28 and TRBJ2-7; TRBD2 matches at 7 bases. The CDR3 contains 15 residues. Unmatched junction bases numbered 14, after V lost 6 bases and J lost 6 bases. Germline V gives CDR1 MDHEN, CDR2 SYDVKM. Full variable domain (missing parts from reference TRBV28 and TRBJ2-7): DVKVTQSSRYLVKRTGEKVFLECVQDMDHENMFWYRQDPGLGLRLIYFSYDVKMKEKGDIPEGYSVSREKKERFSLILESASTNQTSMYLCASRYTSGRALEQYFGPGTRLTVT.

The V gene is TRBV12-5, the J gene TRBJ2-2, with D maybe TRBD1 (5 bases). Germline loops: CDR1 LGHNT, CDR2 FRNRAP. Trimming pared 0 bases from V and 7 bases from J, leaving 12 bases between. The CDR3 spans 15 residues. This CDR3 reads CASGLVVSGFGELFF. CDR3 DNA sequence: TGTGCTAGTGGTTTGGTAGTTTCAGGGTTCGGGGAGCTGTTTTTT.

This clone was detected once. The sample holds other DNA sequences that translate to the same CDR3. The V call is TRBV4-2, the J call TRBJ2-5; 8 bases fit TRBD2. V lost 3 bases and J lost 4; bases outside the gene matches: 4. Germline V gives CDR1 LGHNA, CDR2 YNFKEQ. This CDR3 comprises 14 residues. The chain's CDR3 is CASSQGTRGETQYF. Here the CDR3 DNA reads TGTGCCAGCAGCCAGGGGACTAGAGGAGAGACCCAGTACTTC.

The sample holds one count of this clone. The chain recombines TRBV29-1 with TRBJ1-1, with a weak D call TRBD1 (5 bases). This CDR3 has 12 amino acids. V dropped 7 bases and J dropped 0 bases, with 9 bases sitting between them. The germline gives CDR1 SQVTM, CDR2 ANQGSEA. The CDR3: CSGRGMNTEAFF. The CDR3, as DNA: TGCAGCGGGCGGGGGATGAACACTGAAGCTTTCTTT.

Only one count was recorded for this clone. This rearrangement joins TRBV7-8 to TRBJ2-7, with D maybe TRBD2 (7 bases). The CDR3 spans 15 residues. Germline V lookup: CDR1 SGHVS, CDR2 FQNEAQ. The V end was cut by 6 bases, the J end by 3 bases, with 18 bases between. As DNA, the CDR3 is TGTGCCAGCAGTTATGTCCGGGGGGCGAACTACGAGCAGTACTTC. Its protein product is CASSYVRGANYEQYF.

This sequence joins TRBV5-1 and TRBJ2-2; weak D call: TRBD2 (5 bases). The CDR3 runs 14 residues. In germline, CDR1 is SGHRS, CDR2 YFSETQ. The germline V and J ends were trimmed by 4 bases and 1 base, with 8 bases remaining between them. Written as DNA, the CDR3 is TGCGCCAGCAGCAAGGACTGGAACACCGGGGAGCTGTTTTTT. Residues: CASSKDWNTGELFF.

The rearrangement joins TRBV5-4 to TRBJ2-3, with D perhaps being TRBD1 or TRBD2 (5 bases each). The CDR3 covers 18 residues. Trimming took off 0 bases at V and 0 bases at J, with 17 bases between the two ends. In germline, CDR1 is SGHNT, CDR2 YYREEE (reference sequence). DNA for the CDR3: TGTGCCAGCAGCTTGGGTCAGGGAGTTTCGCCTAGCACAGATACGCAGTATTTT. It is translated as CASSLGQGVSPSTDTQYF. Together with reference TRBV5-4 and TRBJ2-3, the CDR3 gives the full variable domain: ETGVTQSPTHLIKTRGQQVTLRCSSQSGHNTVSWYQQALGQGPQFIFQYYREEENGRGNFPPRFSGLQFPNYSSELNVNALELDDSALYLCASSLGQGVSPSTDTQYFGPGTRLTVL.

For this clone: A single base is all that separates this from a far larger clone, so a read error is likely. The gene calls are TRBV5-1 and TRBJ2-6, with 12 bases fitting TRBD1. CDR1 and CDR2 (germline): SGHRS, YFSETQ. The length of the CDR3 is 16 residues. The CDR3 nucleotides are TGCGACAGCAGCGGGACAGGGGGCGCAGGGGCCAACGTCCTGACTTTC. This gives the protein CDSSGTGGAGANVLTF.

CDR3 DNA: TGTGCCAGCAGCTCAGCCCGGGAACCGAACACCGGGGAGCTGTTTTTT. Amino acids: CASSSAREPNTGELFF. The V gene is TRBV7-3, the J gene TRBJ2-2; weak D call: TRBD2 (5 bases). This CDR3 contains 16 residues. Deletions cut 4 bases from V and 0 bases from J, with 12 bases between. Germline loops: CDR1 SGHTA, CDR2 FQGTGA.

In DNA form, the CDR3 reads TGTGCCAGCAGACTAGACCGGGACAGAACTGAAAAACTGTTTTTT. It specifies CASRLDRDRTEKLFF. This rearrangement joins TRBV6-6 to TRBJ1-4; 7 positions match TRBD1. The germline gives CDR1 MNHNY, CDR2 SVGAGI (reference sequence). V lost 6 bases and J lost 7; bases outside the gene matches: 11. The CDR3 is 15 amino acids.

CDR3 sequence: CAISESPDGGNTIYF. Here the CDR3 DNA reads TGTGCCATCAGTGAGTCGCCGGACGGCGGAAACACCATATATTTT. The chain recombines TRBV10-3 with TRBJ1-3; D is ambiguous. CDR3 length equals 15 residues. Trimming stripped 0 bases from V and 4 bases from J, with 10 bases between. Germline CDR1 ENHRY, CDR2 SYGVKD.

CDR3 sequence reads: CASSQVLDGNTIYF. CDR3 nucleotide sequence: TGTGCCAGCAGCCAAGTTCTCGATGGAAACACCATATATTTT. The chain links TRBV14 to TRBJ1-3; D is unclear. The CDR3 length is 14 residues. Between the trimmed V and J ends, which lost 1 base and 3 bases, there was a span of 7 bases. Germline values: CDR1 SGHDN, CDR2 FVKESK.

Remarks on this clone: Given the absence of the conserved phenylalanine or tryptophan at the CDR3 end, a read error is likely. Because the CDR3's place on the DNA is in doubt, the DNA is left out and the CDR3 is given as listed by TCRdb. This chain links TRBV28 with TRBJ1-5. With termini counted, the CDR3 has 13 amino acids. Germline V lookup: CDR1 MDHEN, CDR2 SYDVKM. CDR3 sequence reads: CASRPAGQFVGRL.

The chain has TRBV6-1 and TRBJ1-2; 7 bases fit TRBD1. Germline trimming cut 5 bases from V and 6 bases from J; bases unmatched to any gene: 6. Germline CDR1 reads MNHNS; CDR2 reads SASEGT. The CDR3 covers 13 residues. The CDR3 DNA reads as TGTGCCAGCAGTTATAGCAGGGGGAATGGCTACACCTTC. Its translation is CASSYSRGNGYTF.